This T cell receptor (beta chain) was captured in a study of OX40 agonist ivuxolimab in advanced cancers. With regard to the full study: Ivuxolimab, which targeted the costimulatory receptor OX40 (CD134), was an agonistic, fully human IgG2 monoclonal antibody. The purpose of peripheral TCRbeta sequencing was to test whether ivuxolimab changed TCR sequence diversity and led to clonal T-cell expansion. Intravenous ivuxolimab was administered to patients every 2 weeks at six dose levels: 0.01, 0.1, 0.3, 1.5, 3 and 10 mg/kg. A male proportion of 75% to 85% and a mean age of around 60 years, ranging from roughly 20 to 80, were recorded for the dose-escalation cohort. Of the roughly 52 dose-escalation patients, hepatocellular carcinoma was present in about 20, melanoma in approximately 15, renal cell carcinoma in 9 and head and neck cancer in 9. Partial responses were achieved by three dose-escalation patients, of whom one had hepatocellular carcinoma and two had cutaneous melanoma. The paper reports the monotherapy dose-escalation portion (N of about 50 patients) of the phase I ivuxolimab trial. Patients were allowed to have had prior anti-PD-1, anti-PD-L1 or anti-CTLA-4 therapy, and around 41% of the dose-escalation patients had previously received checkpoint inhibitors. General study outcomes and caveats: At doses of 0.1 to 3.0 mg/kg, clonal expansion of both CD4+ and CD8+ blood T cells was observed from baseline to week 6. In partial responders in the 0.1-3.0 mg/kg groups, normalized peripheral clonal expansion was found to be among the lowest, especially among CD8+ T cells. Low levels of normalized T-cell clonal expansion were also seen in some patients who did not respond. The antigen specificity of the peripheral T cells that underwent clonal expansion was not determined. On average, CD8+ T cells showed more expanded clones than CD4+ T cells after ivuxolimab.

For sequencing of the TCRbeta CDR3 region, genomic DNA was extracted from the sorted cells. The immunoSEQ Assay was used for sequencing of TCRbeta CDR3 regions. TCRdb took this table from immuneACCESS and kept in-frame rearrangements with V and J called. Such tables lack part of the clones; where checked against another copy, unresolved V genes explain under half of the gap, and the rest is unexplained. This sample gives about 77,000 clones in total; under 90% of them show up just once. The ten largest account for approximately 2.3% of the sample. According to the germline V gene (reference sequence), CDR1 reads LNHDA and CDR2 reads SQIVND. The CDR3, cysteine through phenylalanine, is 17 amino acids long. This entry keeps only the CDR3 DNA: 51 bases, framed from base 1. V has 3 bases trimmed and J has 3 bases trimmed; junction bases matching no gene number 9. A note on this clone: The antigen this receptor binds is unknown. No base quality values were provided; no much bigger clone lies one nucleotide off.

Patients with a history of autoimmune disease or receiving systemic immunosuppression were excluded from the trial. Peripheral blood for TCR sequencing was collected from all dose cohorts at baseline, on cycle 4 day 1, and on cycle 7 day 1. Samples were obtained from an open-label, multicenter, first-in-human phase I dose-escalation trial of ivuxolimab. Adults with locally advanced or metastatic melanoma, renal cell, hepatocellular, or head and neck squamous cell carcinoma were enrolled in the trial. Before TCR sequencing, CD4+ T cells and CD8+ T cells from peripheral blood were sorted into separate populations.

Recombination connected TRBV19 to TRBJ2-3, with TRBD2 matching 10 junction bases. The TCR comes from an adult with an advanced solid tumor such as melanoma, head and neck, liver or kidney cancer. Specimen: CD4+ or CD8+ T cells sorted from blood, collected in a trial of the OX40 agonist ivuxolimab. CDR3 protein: CASSITASGSVTDTQYF. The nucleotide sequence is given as TGTGCCAGTAGTATCACGGCTAGCGGGAGTGTGACAGATACGCAGTATTTT.